This entry lists 16 T cell receptor beta chains sequenced from one sample in a study of cytomegalovirus exposure and HLA in healthy donors. Assay: immunoSEQ multiplex PCR; the TCRdb copy retains only in-frame clones and omits some. The data hold fewer than 130,000 clones, with around 89% observed a single time. Sequenced material: PBMCs. All receptors come from a young woman in good health and CMV-seropositive.

The genes are TRBV5-4 and TRBJ2-7; 12 bases align to TRBD1. CDR3 length: 16 amino acids. J gave up 7 bases and V 0 bases, and 8 bases lay outside the gene matches. CDR1 SGHNT and CDR2 YYREEE come from the germline V gene (reference sequence). For the CDR3, the DNA is TGTGCCAGCAGCTTGGGGCCGGGACAGGGGGCTGTGGAGCAGTACTTC. Its protein is CASSLGPGQGAVEQYF. The full variable domain, completed using reference TRBV5-4 and TRBJ2-7, is ETGVTQSPTHLIKTRGQQVTLRCSSQSGHNTVSWYQQALGQGPQFIFQYYREEENGRGNFPPRFSGLQFPNYSSELNVNALELDDSALYLCASSLGPGQGAVEQYFGPGTRLTVT.

The gene calls are TRBV4-1 and TRBJ2-3; D perhaps matches TRBD2 (7 bases). This CDR3 is built from 14 residues. Germline V gives CDR1 MGHRA, CDR2 YSYEKL. Trimming shortened V by 1 base and J by 8 bases, and 13 bases separated the two germline ends. The CDR3 here is CASSQGGGAGTQYF. DNA for the CDR3: TGCGCCAGCAGCCAAGGAGGGGGGGCAGGTACGCAGTATTTT.

This clone was detected once. The chain employs TRBV7-2 and TRBJ2-7; D perhaps matches TRBD1 (6 bases). The CDR3 is made up of 15 amino acids. Germline assignment: CDR1 SGHTA and CDR2 FQGNSA. The V end was cut by 5 bases, the J end by 5 bases, with 19 bases between. The CDR3 spells CASSPASRGVNEQYF. CDR3 DNA: TGTGCCAGCAGCCCGGCTAGCAGGGGAGTAAACGAGCAGTACTTC.

This clone showed up just once. The rearrangement links TRBV10-3 to TRBJ2-2, with a weak D call TRBD2 (6 bases). The CDR3 sequence is 15 residues long. Trimming took off 6 bases at V and 0 bases at J, with 11 bases between the two ends. CDR1 is ENHRY, CDR2 SYGVKD, per germline. The CDR3 nucleotides read TGTGCCATCAGCCTGGGACTCCCGAACACCGGGGAGCTGTTTTTT. This sequence encodes CAISLGLPNTGELFF.

The CDR3 loop is CSVALPGQSRNEQYF. The CDR3 DNA reads as TGCAGCGTTGCTCTTCCGGGACAGAGTAGGAACGAGCAGTACTTC. The rearrangement uses TRBV29-1 and TRBJ2-7; TRBD1 matches 7 bases. V shed 4 bases and J 5 bases; nucleotides not matched to a gene: 14. CDR3 length: 15 amino acids. The germline V gene has CDR1 SQVTM and CDR2 ANQGSEA.

The count of this clone is one. The chain has TRBV4-1 and TRBJ1-5; possibly TRBD1 for D (6 bases). The CDR3 length is 14 residues. Germline V lookup: CDR1 MGHRA, CDR2 YSYEKL. V was trimmed by 4 bases and J by 3 bases, leaving 10 bases between them. In nucleotides, the CDR3 is TGCGCCAGCAGCCCACAGGGTCTCAATCAGCCCCAGCATTTT. Translating it yields CASSPQGLNQPQHF.

The chain combines TRBV2 with TRBJ2-1; D not certain. Trimming left V 6 bases short and J 16 bases short, with 19 bases between. CDR3 length equals 12 residues. The germline CDR1 and CDR2 sequences are SNHLY and FYNNEI. The CDR3, as DNA: TGTGCCAGCAGCTTAGTAATAGCTCGATTTTTCTTC. It encodes CASSLVIARFFF.

The chain combines TRBV7-6 with TRBJ2-7; D is possibly TRBD1 (6 bases). The ends were cut back, 5 bases at V and 3 bases at J, with 17 bases in the middle. Looked up from germline, CDR1 is SGHVS and CDR2 is FNYEAQ. This CDR3 region has 15 residues. CDR3 nucleotides: TGTGCCAGCAGCCCTAACAGGGTCGGGAACTACGAGCAGTACTTC. Amino acid sequence: CASSPNRVGNYEQYF.

The chain combines TRBV2 with TRBJ2-1, with TRBD1 matching over 8 bases. Unmatched junction bases numbered 8, after V lost 1 base and J lost 15 bases. This CDR3 spans 13 amino acids. CDR1 is SNHLY and CDR2 is FYNNEI in the germline V gene. In nucleotides, the CDR3 is TGTGCCAGCAGTGAAGTTATCAGGGGGCGAAGGTTCTTC. Translated: CASSEVIRGRRFF.

As DNA, the CDR3 is TGTGCCACCGGAACAGGGGACGGGACCCAGTACTTC. Its protein is CATGTGDGTQYF. The chain links TRBV10-3 to TRBJ2-5; 7 bases align to TRBD1. The CDR3 runs to 12 residues. CDR1 and CDR2 from the germline V gene are ENHRY and SYGVKD. Trimming cost V 10 bases and J 7 bases; bases outside gene matches: 9.

The rearrangement links TRBV6-6 to TRBJ1-5; 8 positions agree with TRBD1. From germline, CDR1 is MNHNY and CDR2 SVGAGI (reference sequence). V was clipped by 7 bases and J by 2 bases; unmatched bases: 7. The CDR3 runs to 15 residues. DNA for the CDR3: TGTGCCAGCACCTCAACGACAGGGGGCAATCAGCCCCAGCATTTT. Amino acids: CASTSTTGGNQPQHF.

This chain joins TRBV27 and TRBJ2-1; 10 nucleotides line up with TRBD1. The CDR3 covers 14 residues. Germline V CDR1 and CDR2: MNHEY, SMNVEV (reference sequence). The trim removed 6 bases at V and 4 bases at J, leaving 3 bases unmatched. The CDR3 loop is CASRRTGGYNEQFF. CDR3 DNA: TGTGCCAGCAGAAGGACAGGGGGGTACAATGAGCAGTTCTTC.

The chain is built from TRBV4-2 and TRBJ2-2; D possibly corresponds to TRBD2 (6 bases). V was shortened by 0 bases and J by 0 bases, with 17 bases between the two germline ends. CDR3 size: 19 residues. Looked up from germline, CDR1 is LGHNA and CDR2 is YNFKEQ. The CDR3 bases are TGTGCCAGCAGCCAAGATTCTAGCGAGGAAGCGTCGAACACCGGGGAGCTGTTTTTT. It translates to CASSQDSSEEASNTGELFF.

V and J are TRBV23-1 and TRBJ1-3, with 9 bases aligning to TRBD1. TRBV23-1 is annotated as an ORF whose role is uncertain. CDR3 length: 19 amino acids. With 2 bases clipped from V and 0 bases from J, the junction kept 11 bases outside the gene matches. The CDR3 here is CASSQPNSGTGPSGNTIYF. In DNA form, the CDR3 reads TGCGCCAGCAGTCAACCGAATTCCGGGACAGGGCCCTCTGGAAACACCATATATTTT.

The rearrangement uses TRBV7-6 and TRBJ2-7, with 7 bases fitting TRBD1. Losses at the gene ends were 5 bases for V and 1 base for J; bases not matched to a gene: 8. Germline CDR1 SGHVS, CDR2 FNYEAQ. The CDR3 is 15 residues long. The CDR3 region is CASSARDSFSYEQYF. DNA for the CDR3: TGTGCCAGCAGCGCCCGGGACAGCTTTTCCTACGAGCAGTACTTC.

The rearrangement joins TRBV11-2 to TRBJ2-7, with a weak D call TRBD2 (6 bases). This CDR3 spans 14 amino acids. Germline CDR1 is SGHAT and CDR2 is FQNNGV. V lost 1 base and J 3 bases, leaving 10 bases between the germline ends. The CDR3 loop is CASSLGGDFYEQYF. As DNA, the CDR3 is TGTGCCAGCAGCTTAGGCGGGGACTTCTACGAGCAGTACTTC.